The clone carrying this T cell receptor beta chain was seen repeatedly, ten times or more. TCRdb independently ran MiXCR on the 5' RACE reads; one entry per CDR3 protein. This table holds roughly 75,000 distinct CDR3 sequences, about 15% found once. Germline assignment: CDR1 SGHAT and CDR2 FQNNGV. The ends were cut back, 1 base at V and 10 bases at J, with 12 bases in the middle. The CDR3 is 13 residues long. The data are from a study of early T cells in non-severe SARS-CoV-2 infection. This TCR came from an adult who was a healthcare worker with PCR-confirmed SARS-CoV-2 infection or an uninfected control (not recorded which). The chain links TRBV11-2 to TRBJ2-3; D is tentatively TRBD1 or TRBD2 (5 bases each). The material sequenced was whole blood. The CDR3 loop reads CASSLAEGFAQYF. In DNA form, the CDR3 reads TGTGCCAGCAGCTTAGCCGAGGGGTTCGCGCAGTATTTT.